This paragraph reports one T cell receptor (beta chain). A few counts support this clone. No antigen is known for it. Base-call qualities are not available, and no considerably larger clone is one nucleotide away. Each donor gave one peripheral blood draw, about 110 mL on average, collected into heparinised tubes. Using a panel that included CD45RO, CCR7, CD25, CD127, CD95 and CD27, naive, central memory, regulatory and stem cell-like memory CD4+ T cells were sorted on a BD FACSAria II. Every sorted population had a purity above 95%. PBMCs were separated immediately by Lymphoprep density gradient centrifugation and were stained directly, without being cultured. To minimize batch effects, samples were stained and sorted in pairs, one healthy donor with one patient per experiment. This sample was included in a study of beta chain features in type 1 diabetes (dated 2018 in TCRdb). Regarding the research as a whole: Patients and healthy donors did not differ in mean age, gender distribution, total cell number or subset yield. Across all samples, around 99 million sorted cells were examined, and cell number per subset correlated strongly with RNA yield. The study compared TCRB repertoires of sorted circulating CD4+ T cell subsets between recently diagnosed type 1 diabetes patients and matched healthy donors. Regulatory and stem cell-like memory subsets were obtained from only 8 patients and roughly 8 healthy donors, while naive and central memory subsets were obtained from all 30 or so donors.

The entire isolated RNA was reverse transcribed using the High Capacity cDNA Reverse Transcription Kit, and thus expressed TCRB transcripts were sequenced. Deep immunoSEQ sequencing was applied to naive, central memory and regulatory T cell samples, giving an average of roughly 3.5 million total reads per sample. After sorted cells were lysed in RLT buffer, RNA was extracted with DNase-treated RNeasy Micro or Mini kits, with the choice depending on cell number. To prevent cross-contamination, each cell subset was processed individually, whereas patient and healthy donor samples were processed jointly. The immunoSEQ multiplex PCR was used to amplify TCRB sequences from cDNA, generating 87-bp fragments that spanned the CDR3 region. Sequencing of the amplicons was done on the Illumina HiSeq platform. The original methods were these. PCR bias was computationally corrected using synthetic template baselines, reads within Hamming distance 2 were collapsed, and singletons that could not be merged were discarded. Reads were aligned to IMGT to assign V, D and J genes, CDR3 length, and insertions or deletions at six rearrangement sites. Within each subset, clonotype counts were normalized to sorted cell number, and only after that were true diversity and Gini coefficients computed with the tcR R package. The overlap coefficient, calculated on TCRB nucleotide sequences, was used to quantify repertoire sharing. As a proxy for the pre-selection repertoire, out-of-frame TCRB sequences from naive cells were analyzed. This is the immuneACCESS table as TCRdb keeps it, with only in-frame sequences that have V and J called. A part of the clones is gone; compared with another copy, unresolved V genes explain less than half, and the rest is unexplained. For V, J and clone size, that table is used; D and trimming come from the DNA. This sample gives about 270,000 clones in total; about 13% of them show up just once. The top ten clones comprise more than 0.015% of the sample.

CDR1 and CDR2 (SEHNR, FQNEAQ) derive from the germline V gene (reference sequence). Trimming at the junction amounts to 1 base on V and 1 base on J, and the germline ends lie 7 bases apart. Including cysteine and phenylalanine, the CDR3 has 14 amino acids. Of all the DNA, just the CDR3 is kept, 42 bases in frame from base 1. The paper's findings and limits, for the study overall: Because cDNA was sequenced instead of genomic DNA, highly expressing activated cells could be over-represented, though the groups showed no difference in activation or CD3 levels. At VDJ recombination sites, type 1 diabetes patients had fewer insertions and more deleted nucleotides, which implies abnormalities in thymic rearrangement. In all four CD4+ subsets, TCRB CDR3 length was moderately but significantly shorter in type 1 diabetes patients. Naive, central memory and regulatory TCRB repertoires appeared more similar among patients than among healthy donors. PCR may preferentially amplify shorter templates, but because patient and control samples were amplified and corrected together, any resulting skew would affect both groups equally. Because small numbers of individuals were included in the HLA sub-analyses, any influence of HLA type on TCRB rearrangement was left unresolved.

This clonotype was obtained from a man aged 25 to 45 with type 1 diabetes. The sequenced sample was naive CD4+ T cells from blood. The cell subset or site label on this specimen signifies: true naive CD4+ T cells. Recombination connected TRBV7-9 to TRBJ2-5, with the identity of the D gene unclear. The nucleotide sequence reads as follows: TGTGCCAGCAGCTTAGTGTGGGCCCAAGAGACCCAGTACTTC. This gives the protein CASSLVWAQETQYF.